One TCR beta chain is described in this entry. Its antigen is unknown. The data were taken from a study of blood T cells in healthy people across ages. Study-wide points: Per-million-T-cell TCR beta diversity fell roughly linearly with age.

The CDR3 is 14 residues long. CDR1 and CDR2 from the germline V gene are LGHDT and YNNKEL (reference sequence). Trimming stripped 4 bases from V and 9 bases from J, with 15 bases between. Primers used in a second PCR of about 6 to 11 cycles were a sample-barcoded 5' primer and a J-beta primer mix. In TCRdb, the 5' RACE reads were re-called with MiXCR into one record per CDR3 protein. This table has roughly 1.7 million distinct CDR3 sequences, about 31% appearing once. Material: blood. The genes are TRBV3-1 and TRBJ2-2, with TRBD2 as a possible D gene (6 bases). This TCR came from a young woman in good health. The CDR3 coding sequence is TGTGCCAGCAGCCTAACGGAGGGAACCAGGGAGCTGTTTTTT. As protein: CASSLTEGTRELFF.